The 7 T cell receptor beta chains presented below share a single source sample, sequenced in a study of CD8 T cells in ankylosing spondylitis. TCRdb reanalysed the 5' RACE reads using MiXCR and keeps one entry per CDR3 protein. Of some 85,000 distinct CDR3 sequences in the sample, roughly 8.8% were seen once. General study results and limits: There was a TCR beta motif, made of several highly homologous variants, that appeared characteristic of ankylosing spondylitis blood.

For these TCRs, the target antigens are not known. Material for sequencing was blood, either unsorted or a sorted T cell fraction (not recorded which). Source of these receptors: a male donor with ankylosing spondylitis.

This clonotype came up many times. The chain joins TRBV6-1 to TRBJ2-2; D may be TRBD2 (5 bases). The CDR3 length is 15 residues. The germline gives CDR1 MNHNS, CDR2 SASEGT. V gave up 4 bases and J gave up 1 base, with 10 bases separating them. CDR3 DNA: TGTGCCAGCAGTGTATACGGGGTGAACACCGGGGAGCTGTTTTTT. Translated: CASSVYGVNTGELFF.

This clonotype was observed at least ten times. V gene TRBV29-1 combines with J gene TRBJ1-2; 8 bases match TRBD1. V gave up 7 bases and J gave up 2 bases; unmatched junction bases: 6. The CDR3 has 13 residues. Per the germline V gene, CDR1 is SQVTM and CDR2 is ANQGSEA. CDR3 region: CSAKGQENYGYTF. The DNA of the CDR3 is TGCAGCGCCAAGGGACAGGAGAACTATGGCTACACCTTC.

This clonotype has ten or more counts. The chain couples TRBV12-3 or TRBV12-4 to TRBJ2-5, with 9 bases that match TRBD2. The CDR3 has 16 residues. Trimming took 4 bases from V and 5 from J; bases not matched to a gene: 11. As DNA, the CDR3 is TGTGCCAGCAGTTCAGGATGGGAAGCGGGAGGTGAGACCCAGTACTTC. Protein sequence: CASSSGWEAGGETQYF.

This sequence joins TRBV18 and TRBJ1-2; 9 bases match TRBD1. V dropped 0 bases and J dropped 4; count of bases not matched to a gene: 3. This CDR3 is 15 amino acids long. Per the germline V gene, CDR1 is KGHSH and CDR2 is LQKENI. In nucleotides, the CDR3 is TGTGCCAGCTCACCACCGACAGGGGGATTCTATGGCTACACCTTC. Translated: CASSPPTGGFYGYTF.

This clonotype was recorded at least ten times. V gene TRBV7-9 combines with J gene TRBJ2-7, with 9 bases identical to TRBD1. This CDR3 comprises 14 residues. V trimming: 5 bases; J trimming: 4 bases; junction bases outside the gene matches: 6. Germline assignment: CDR1 SEHNR and CDR2 FQNEAQ (reference sequence). The CDR3 loop is CASSPDRGAYEQYF. In DNA form, the CDR3 reads TGTGCCAGCAGCCCGGACAGGGGTGCTTACGAGCAGTACTTC.

This clonotype has a count of ten or more. The chain combines TRBV28 with TRBJ1-5; TRBD1 matches 7 bases. Germline values: CDR1 MDHEN, CDR2 SYDVKM. Trimming at V came to 1 base and at J to 4 bases, leaving 7 bases not matched to a gene. The CDR3 is 16 amino acids. CDR3 in DNA: TGTGCCAGCAGTTTATTCGGGGGACAGCCGAATCAGCCCCAGCATTTT. Encoded protein: CASSLFGGQPNQPQHF.

This clonotype appeared many times. This rearrangement joins TRBV6-2 or TRBV6-3 to TRBJ1-1; a weak D match, TRBD1 (6 bases). The V and J ends lost 9 bases and 5 bases respectively, with 16 bases between them. CDR1 is MNHEY, CDR2 SVGEGT, per germline. The CDR3 consists of 13 residues. This CDR3 reads CASTGSSGTEAFF. Here the CDR3 DNA reads TGTGCCAGTACAGGGTCCTCGGGGACTGAAGCTTTCTTT.